This T cell receptor (beta chain) was profiled in a study of T cells in Graves' hyperthyroidism and ophthalmopathy. Hyperthyroidism patients were newly diagnosed, had disease duration under 2 months, and were aged 18 to 65 years. Reasons for excluding patients were uncontrolled infection, other autoimmune disease, pregnancy or lactation. Researchers took RNA transcripts and amplified the TCR beta CDR3 regions from them. TCR CDR3 underwent first-round RT-PCR with the HTBI primer set. Via MiXCR, TCRdb re-called the multiplex PCR reads, giving one row per CDR3 protein. The table records roughly 380,000 distinct CDR3 sequences, roughly 12% of them present only once. General study findings and limits: Most thyroid clonotypes expanded above 0.001 appeared in blood too. Ophthalmopathy was model-predicted a median about six months pre-onset.

This CDR3 is built from 12 residues. The germline V gene has CDR1 MNHNS and CDR2 SASEGT. Trimming pared 7 bases from V and 4 bases from J, leaving 7 bases between. This clonotype was detected many times. The antigen is undetermined. The receptor's source is a man younger than 40 with Graves' hyperthyroidism that later progressed to Graves' ophthalmopathy. The sequenced sample was blood. The chain combines TRBV6-1 with TRBJ2-2, with D perhaps matching TRBD1 (6 bases). CDR3 DNA: TGTGCCAGCACGACAGGCACCGGGGAGCTGTTTTTT. It translates to CASTTGTGELFF.